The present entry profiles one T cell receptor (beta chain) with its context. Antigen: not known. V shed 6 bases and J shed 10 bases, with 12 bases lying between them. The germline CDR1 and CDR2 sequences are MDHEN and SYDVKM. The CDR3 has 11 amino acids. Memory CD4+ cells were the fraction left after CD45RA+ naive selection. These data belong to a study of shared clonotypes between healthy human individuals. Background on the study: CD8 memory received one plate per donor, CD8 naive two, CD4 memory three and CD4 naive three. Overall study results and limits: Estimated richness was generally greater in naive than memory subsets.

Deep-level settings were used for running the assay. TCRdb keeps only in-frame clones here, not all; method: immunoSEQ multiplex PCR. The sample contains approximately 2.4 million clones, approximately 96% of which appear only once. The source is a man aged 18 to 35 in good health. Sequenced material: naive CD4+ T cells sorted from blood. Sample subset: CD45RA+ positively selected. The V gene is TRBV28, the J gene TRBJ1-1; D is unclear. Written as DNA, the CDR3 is TGTGCCAGCAGAGTGAGCATCGGAGCTTTCTTT. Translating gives CASRVSIGAFF.